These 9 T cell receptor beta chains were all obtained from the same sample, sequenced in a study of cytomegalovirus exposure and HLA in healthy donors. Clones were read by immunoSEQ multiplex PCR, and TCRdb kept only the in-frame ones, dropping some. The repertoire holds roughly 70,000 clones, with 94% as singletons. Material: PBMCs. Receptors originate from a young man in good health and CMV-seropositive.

The CDR3 loop reads CASSTTGSSYEQYF. In DNA form, the CDR3 reads TGTGCCAGCAGCACCACAGGGTCCTCCTACGAGCAGTACTTC. The chain uses TRBV28 and TRBJ2-7; a weak D match, TRBD1 (6 bases). Trimming took off 6 bases at V and 0 bases at J, with 12 bases between the two ends. Germline values: CDR1 MDHEN, CDR2 SYDVKM. The CDR3 length is 14 residues.

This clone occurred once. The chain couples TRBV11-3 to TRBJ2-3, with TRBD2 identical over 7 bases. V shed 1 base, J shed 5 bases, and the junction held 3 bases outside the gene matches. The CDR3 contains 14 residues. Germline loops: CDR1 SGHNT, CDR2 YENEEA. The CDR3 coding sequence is TGTGCCAGCAGCTTAGCGGGAGGTGGAGATACGCAGTATTTT. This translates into CASSLAGGGDTQYF.

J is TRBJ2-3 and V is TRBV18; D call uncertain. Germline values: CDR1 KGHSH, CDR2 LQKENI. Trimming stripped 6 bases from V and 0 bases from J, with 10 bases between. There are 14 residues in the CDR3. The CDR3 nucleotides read TGTGCCAGCTCTCGACAAACTAGCACAGATACGCAGTATTTT. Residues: CASSRQTSTDTQYF.

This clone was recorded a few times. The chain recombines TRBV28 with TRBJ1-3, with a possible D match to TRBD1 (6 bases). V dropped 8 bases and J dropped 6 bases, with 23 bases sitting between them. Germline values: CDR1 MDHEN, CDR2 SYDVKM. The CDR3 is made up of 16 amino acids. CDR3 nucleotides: TGTGCCAGCGCTATTGGCGGGGGGCTTAGTCTAAACACCATATATTTT. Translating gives CASAIGGGLSLNTIYF.

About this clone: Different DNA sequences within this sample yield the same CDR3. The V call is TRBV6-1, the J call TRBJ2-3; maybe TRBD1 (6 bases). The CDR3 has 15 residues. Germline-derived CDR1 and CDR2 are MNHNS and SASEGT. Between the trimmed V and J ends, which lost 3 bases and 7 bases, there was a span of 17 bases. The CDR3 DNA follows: TGTGCCAGCAGTGATCCCCCGGACAGTTCGAATACGCAGTATTTT. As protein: CASSDPPDSSNTQYF.

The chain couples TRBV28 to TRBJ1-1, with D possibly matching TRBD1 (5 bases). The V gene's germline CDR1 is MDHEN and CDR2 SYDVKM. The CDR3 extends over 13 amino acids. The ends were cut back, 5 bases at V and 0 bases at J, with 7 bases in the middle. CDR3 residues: CASSRGLNTEAFF. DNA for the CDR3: TGTGCCAGCAGTAGGGGTCTGAACACTGAAGCTTTCTTT.

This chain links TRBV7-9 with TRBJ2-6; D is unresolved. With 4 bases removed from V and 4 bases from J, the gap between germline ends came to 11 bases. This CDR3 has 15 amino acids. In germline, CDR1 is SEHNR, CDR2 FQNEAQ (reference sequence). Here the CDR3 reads CASSSAGYGANVLTF. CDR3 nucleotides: TGTGCCAGCAGCTCAGCCGGGTACGGGGCCAACGTCCTGACTTTC.

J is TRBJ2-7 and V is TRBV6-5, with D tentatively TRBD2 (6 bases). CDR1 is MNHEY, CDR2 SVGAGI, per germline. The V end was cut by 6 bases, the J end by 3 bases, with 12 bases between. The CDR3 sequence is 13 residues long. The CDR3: CASRNGGIYEQYF. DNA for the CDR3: TGTGCCAGCAGAAATGGGGGGATCTACGAGCAGTACTTC.

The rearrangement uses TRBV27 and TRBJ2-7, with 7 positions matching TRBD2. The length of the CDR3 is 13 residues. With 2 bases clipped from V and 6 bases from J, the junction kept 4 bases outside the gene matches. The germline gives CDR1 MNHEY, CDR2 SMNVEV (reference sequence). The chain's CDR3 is CASSLRLAAEQYF. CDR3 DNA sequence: TGTGCCAGCAGTTTACGACTAGCCGCCGAGCAGTACTTC.